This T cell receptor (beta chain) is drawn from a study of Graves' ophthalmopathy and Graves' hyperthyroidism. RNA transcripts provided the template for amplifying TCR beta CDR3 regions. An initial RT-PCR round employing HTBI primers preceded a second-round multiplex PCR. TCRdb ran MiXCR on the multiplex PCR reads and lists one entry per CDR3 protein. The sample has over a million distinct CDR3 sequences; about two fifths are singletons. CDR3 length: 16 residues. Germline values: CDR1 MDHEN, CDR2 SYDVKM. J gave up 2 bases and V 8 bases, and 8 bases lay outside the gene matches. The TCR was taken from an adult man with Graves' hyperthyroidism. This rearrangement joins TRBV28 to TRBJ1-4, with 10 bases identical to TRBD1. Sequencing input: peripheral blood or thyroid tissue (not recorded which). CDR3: CASEDVGQGTNEKLFF. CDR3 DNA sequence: TGTGCCAGCGAAGACGTGGGACAGGGGACTAATGAAAAACTGTTTTTT.